The entry below describes one TCR beta chain. Between the trimmed V and J ends, which lost 3 bases and 0 bases, there was a span of 12 bases. The CDR3 has 16 amino acids. Germline CDR1 LNHDA, CDR2 SQIVND (reference sequence). This entry belongs to a study of blood T cell repertoires in COVID-19. Turning to the study itself: The origin of the acute and convalescent COVID-19 samples was the United States, Italy and Spain. Sources were T cells, B-cell-depleted T cells, or PBMCs; the material itself was cDNA or gDNA.

Study processing details: Counts of nucleated cells, estimated from reference gene primer amplification, were obtained. Sequencing was performed with immunoSEQ multiplex PCR; in TCRdb, only in-frame clones are kept and a portion is missing. V and J calls and clone size are copied from that table; D and trimming were computed from the DNA. Among over 35,000 clones listed, around 86% were seen once. Material for sequencing was peripheral blood. This chain uses TRBV19 with TRBJ1-3; D call uncertain. The clonotype was recovered from a man aged 60 to 75 with active COVID-19. The chain's CDR3 is CASSIFSGTSGNTIYF. The CDR3 nucleotides are TGTGCCAGTAGTATTTTTTCAGGAACCTCTGGAAACACCATATATTTT.